This T cell receptor beta chain was sequenced during a study of CD8 T cells in Susac syndrome. The CDR3 covers 14 residues. With 4 bases removed from V and 7 bases from J, the gap between germline ends came to 19 bases. Germline lookup yields CDR1 DFQATT and CDR2 SNEGSKA (reference sequence). Reverse transcription of about 0.5 to 1 ug RNA used random hexamers. TCRdb ran MiXCR on the immunoSEQ multiplex PCR reads and lists one entry per CDR3 protein. The table includes about 160,000 distinct CDR3 sequences, approximately 92% detected once. The receptor's source is a human donor in good health. V usage is TRBV20-1 and J usage is TRBJ1-2, with D tentatively TRBD1 (6 bases). The sample consisted of CD4+ T cells from PBMCs. CDR3 in DNA: TGCAGTGCTAACCTCCGGGACACCAGTTCTGGCTACACCTTC. This codes for CSANLRDTSSGYTF.